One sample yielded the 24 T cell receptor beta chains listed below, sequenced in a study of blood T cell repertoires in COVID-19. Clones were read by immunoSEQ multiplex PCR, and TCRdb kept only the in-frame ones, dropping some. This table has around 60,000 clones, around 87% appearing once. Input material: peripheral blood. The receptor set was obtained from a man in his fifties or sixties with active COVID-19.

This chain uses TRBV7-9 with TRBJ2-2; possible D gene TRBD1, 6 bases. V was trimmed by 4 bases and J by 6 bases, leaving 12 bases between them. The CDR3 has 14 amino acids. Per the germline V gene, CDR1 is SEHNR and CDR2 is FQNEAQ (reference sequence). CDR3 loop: CASSSTRGPGELFF. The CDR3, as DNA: TGTGCCAGCAGCTCCACCAGGGGACCCGGGGAGCTGTTTTTT.

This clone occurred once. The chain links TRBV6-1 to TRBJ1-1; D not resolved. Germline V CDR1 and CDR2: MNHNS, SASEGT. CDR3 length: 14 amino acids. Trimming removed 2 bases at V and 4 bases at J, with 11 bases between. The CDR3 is CASSELSPGTEAFF. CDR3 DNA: TGTGCCAGCAGTGAACTCAGTCCTGGCACTGAAGCTTTCTTT.

The DNA of the CDR3 is TGTGCCACCTTAGGGACAGGTAAACAGCCCCAGCATTTT. It codes for CATLGTGKQPQHF. The chain joins TRBV6-6 to TRBJ1-5; 8 nucleotides match TRBD1. The CDR3 is 13 residues long. The germline V gene has CDR1 MNHNY and CDR2 SVGAGI (reference sequence). V shed 10 bases, J shed 7 bases, and the junction held 9 bases outside the gene matches.

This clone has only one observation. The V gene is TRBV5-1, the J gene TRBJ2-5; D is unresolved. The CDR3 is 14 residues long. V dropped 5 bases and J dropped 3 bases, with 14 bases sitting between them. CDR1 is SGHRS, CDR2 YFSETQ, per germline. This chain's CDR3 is CASSPSRPEETQYF. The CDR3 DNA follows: TGCGCCAGCAGTCCTTCCAGGCCCGAAGAGACCCAGTACTTC.

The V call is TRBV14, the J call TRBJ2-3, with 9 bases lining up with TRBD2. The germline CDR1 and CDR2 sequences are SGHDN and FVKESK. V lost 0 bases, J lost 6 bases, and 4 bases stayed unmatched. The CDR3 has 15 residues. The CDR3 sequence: CASSQDSGSKDTQYF. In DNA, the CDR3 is TGTGCCAGCAGCCAAGATAGCGGGAGTAAGGATACGCAGTATTTT.

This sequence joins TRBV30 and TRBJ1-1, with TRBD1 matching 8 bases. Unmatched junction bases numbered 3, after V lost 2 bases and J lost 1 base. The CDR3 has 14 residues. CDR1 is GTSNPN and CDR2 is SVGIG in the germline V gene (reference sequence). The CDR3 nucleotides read TGTGCCTGGAGTAGTGGACAGGGGAACACTGAAGCTTTCTTT. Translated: CAWSSGQGNTEAFF.

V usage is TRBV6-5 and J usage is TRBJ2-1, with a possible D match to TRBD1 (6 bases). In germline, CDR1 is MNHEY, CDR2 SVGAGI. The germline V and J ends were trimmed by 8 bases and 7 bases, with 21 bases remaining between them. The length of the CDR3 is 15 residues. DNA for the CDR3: TGTGCCAGCCCCCCCGACCAGGGTACAGGGAATGAGCAGTTCTTC. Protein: CASPPDQGTGNEQFF.

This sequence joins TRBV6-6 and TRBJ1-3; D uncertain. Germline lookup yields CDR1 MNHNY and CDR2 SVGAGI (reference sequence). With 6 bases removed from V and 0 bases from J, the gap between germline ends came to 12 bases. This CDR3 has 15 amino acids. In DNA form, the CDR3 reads TGTGCCAGCAGCCCAAGTAGGAGCTCTGGAAACACCATATATTTT. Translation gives CASSPSRSSGNTIYF.

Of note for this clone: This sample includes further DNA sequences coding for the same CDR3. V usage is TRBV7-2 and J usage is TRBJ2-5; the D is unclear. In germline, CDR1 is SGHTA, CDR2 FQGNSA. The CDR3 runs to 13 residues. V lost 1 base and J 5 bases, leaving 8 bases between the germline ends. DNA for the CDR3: TGTGCCAGCAGCTTAGGGTCTCGGGAGACCCAGTACTTC. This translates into CASSLGSRETQYF.

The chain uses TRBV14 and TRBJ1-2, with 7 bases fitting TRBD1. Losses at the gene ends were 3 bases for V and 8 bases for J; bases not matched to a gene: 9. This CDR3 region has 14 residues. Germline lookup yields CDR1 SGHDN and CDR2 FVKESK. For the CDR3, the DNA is TGTGCCAGCAGCCACAAAAGGGGGCCTGAGGGCTACACCTTC. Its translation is CASSHKRGPEGYTF. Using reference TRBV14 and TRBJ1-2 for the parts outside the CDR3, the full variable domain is EAGVTQFPSHSVIEKGQTVTLRCDPISGHDNLYWYRRVMGKEIKFLLHFVKESKQDESGMPNNRFLAERTGGTYSTLKVQPAELEDSGVYFCASSHKRGPEGYTFGSGTRLTVV.

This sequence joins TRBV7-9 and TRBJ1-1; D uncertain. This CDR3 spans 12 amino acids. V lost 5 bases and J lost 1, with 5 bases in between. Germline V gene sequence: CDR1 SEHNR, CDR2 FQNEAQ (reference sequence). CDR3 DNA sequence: TGTGCCAGCAGCATCCGGAACACTGAAGCTTTCTTT. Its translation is CASSIRNTEAFF. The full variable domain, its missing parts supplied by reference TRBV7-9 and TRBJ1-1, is DTGVSQNPRHKITKRGQNVTFRCDPISEHNRLYWYRQTLGQGPEFLTYFQNEAQLEKSRLLSDRFSAERPKGSFSTLEIQRTEQGDSAMYLCASSIRNTEAFFGQGTRLTVV.

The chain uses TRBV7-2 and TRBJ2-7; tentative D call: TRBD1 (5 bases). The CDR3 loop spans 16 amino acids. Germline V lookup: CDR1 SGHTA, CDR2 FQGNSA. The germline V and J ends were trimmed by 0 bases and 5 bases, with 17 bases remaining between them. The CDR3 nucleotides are TGTGCCAGCAGCTTAGCCTCCAGGGCCCCTTCTCACGAGCAGTACTTC. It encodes CASSLASRAPSHEQYF.

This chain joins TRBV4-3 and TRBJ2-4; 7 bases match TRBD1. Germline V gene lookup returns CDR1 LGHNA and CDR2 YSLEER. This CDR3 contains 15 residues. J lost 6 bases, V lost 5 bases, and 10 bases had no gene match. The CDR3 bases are TGCGCCAGCAGCGAAAGCGTCAGGGGGAGAAACATTCAGTACTTC. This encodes CASSESVRGRNIQYF.

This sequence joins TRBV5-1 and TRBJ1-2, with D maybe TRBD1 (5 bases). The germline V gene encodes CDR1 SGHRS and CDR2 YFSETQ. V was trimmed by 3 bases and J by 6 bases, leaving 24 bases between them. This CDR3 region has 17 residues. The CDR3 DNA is TGCGCCAGCAGCTCCAGCGCCGGGACTGAACTAAGGCATGGCTACACCTTC. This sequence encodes CASSSSAGTELRHGYTF.

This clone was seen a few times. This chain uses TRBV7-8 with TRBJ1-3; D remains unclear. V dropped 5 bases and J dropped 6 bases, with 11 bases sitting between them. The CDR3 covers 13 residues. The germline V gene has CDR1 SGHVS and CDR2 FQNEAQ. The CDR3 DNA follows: TGTGCCAGCAGCCCAAGGACTGCAAACACCATATATTTT. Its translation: CASSPRTANTIYF.

In DNA form, the CDR3 reads TGTGCCACCAGCAGGGGGGGGACAGATACGCAGTATTTT. This gives the protein CATSRGGTDTQYF. The chain uses TRBV15 and TRBJ2-3; 7 bases agree with TRBD2. Germline V gene data show CDR1 as LNHNV and CDR2 as YYDKDF (reference sequence). With 3 bases clipped from V and 3 bases from J, the junction kept 0 bases outside the gene matches. This CDR3 is built from 13 residues.

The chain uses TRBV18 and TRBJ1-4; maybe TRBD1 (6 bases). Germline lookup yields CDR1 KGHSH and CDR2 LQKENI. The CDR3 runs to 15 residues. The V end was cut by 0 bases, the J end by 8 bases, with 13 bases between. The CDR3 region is CASSPPGAGDEKLFF. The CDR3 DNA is TGTGCCAGCTCACCACCCGGGGCAGGGGACGAAAAACTGTTTTTT.

The CDR3 bases are TGTGCCAGCAGTCTACCTCTTGGGGGCGTTATCTATGGCTACACCTTC. Translated, it gives CASSLPLGGVIYGYTF. The rearrangement uses TRBV28 and TRBJ1-2; possibly TRBD1 for D (6 bases). Germline V lookup: CDR1 MDHEN, CDR2 SYDVKM. CDR3 size: 16 residues. V lost 5 bases and J 4 bases, leaving 20 bases between the germline ends.

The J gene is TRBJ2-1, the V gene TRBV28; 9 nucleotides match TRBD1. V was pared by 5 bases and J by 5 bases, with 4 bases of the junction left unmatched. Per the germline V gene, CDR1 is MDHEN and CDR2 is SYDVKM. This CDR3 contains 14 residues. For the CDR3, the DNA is TGTGCCAGCAGTATACAGGGGGCTCACAATGAGCAGTTCTTC. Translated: CASSIQGAHNEQFF.

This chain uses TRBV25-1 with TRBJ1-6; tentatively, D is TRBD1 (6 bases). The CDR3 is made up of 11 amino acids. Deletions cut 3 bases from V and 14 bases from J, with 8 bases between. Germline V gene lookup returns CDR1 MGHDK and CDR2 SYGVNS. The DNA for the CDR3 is TGTGCCAGCAGTGATGAGGGGGCCCTCCACTTT. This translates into CASSDEGALHF.

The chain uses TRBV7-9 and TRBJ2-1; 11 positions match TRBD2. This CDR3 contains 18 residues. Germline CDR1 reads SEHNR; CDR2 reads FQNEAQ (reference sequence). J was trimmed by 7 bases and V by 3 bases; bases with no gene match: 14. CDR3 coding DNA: TGTGCCAGCAGCTTCCCTCTTCGACTAGCGGGAAGTAAGAATGAGCAGTTCTTC. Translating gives CASSFPLRLAGSKNEQFF.

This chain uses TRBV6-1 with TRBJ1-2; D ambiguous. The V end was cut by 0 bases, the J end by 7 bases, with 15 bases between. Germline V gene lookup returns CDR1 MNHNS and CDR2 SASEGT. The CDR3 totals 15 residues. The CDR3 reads CASSEARRPPGGYTF. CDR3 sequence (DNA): TGTGCCAGCAGTGAAGCGCGGCGTCCGCCGGGTGGCTACACCTTC.

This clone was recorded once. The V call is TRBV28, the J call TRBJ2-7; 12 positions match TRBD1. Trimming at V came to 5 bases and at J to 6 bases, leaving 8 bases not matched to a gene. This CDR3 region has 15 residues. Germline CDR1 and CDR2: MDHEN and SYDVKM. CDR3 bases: TGTGCCAGCAGTGACGGGACAGGGGGCTTTAGCGAGCAGTACTTC. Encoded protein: CASSDGTGGFSEQYF.

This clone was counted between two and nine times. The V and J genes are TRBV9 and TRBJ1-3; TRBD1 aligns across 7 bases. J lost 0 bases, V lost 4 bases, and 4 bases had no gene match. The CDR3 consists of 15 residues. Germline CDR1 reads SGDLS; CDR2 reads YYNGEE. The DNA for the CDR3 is TGTGCCAGCAGCCCAAGACAGGGCTCTGGAAACACCATATATTTT. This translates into CASSPRQGSGNTIYF. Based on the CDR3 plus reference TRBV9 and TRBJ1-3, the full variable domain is DSGVTQTPKHLITATGQRVTLRCSPRSGDLSVYWYQQSLDQGLQFLIQYYNGEERAKGNILERFSAQQFPDLHSELNLSSLELGDSALYFCASSPRQGSGNTIYFGEGSWLTVV.